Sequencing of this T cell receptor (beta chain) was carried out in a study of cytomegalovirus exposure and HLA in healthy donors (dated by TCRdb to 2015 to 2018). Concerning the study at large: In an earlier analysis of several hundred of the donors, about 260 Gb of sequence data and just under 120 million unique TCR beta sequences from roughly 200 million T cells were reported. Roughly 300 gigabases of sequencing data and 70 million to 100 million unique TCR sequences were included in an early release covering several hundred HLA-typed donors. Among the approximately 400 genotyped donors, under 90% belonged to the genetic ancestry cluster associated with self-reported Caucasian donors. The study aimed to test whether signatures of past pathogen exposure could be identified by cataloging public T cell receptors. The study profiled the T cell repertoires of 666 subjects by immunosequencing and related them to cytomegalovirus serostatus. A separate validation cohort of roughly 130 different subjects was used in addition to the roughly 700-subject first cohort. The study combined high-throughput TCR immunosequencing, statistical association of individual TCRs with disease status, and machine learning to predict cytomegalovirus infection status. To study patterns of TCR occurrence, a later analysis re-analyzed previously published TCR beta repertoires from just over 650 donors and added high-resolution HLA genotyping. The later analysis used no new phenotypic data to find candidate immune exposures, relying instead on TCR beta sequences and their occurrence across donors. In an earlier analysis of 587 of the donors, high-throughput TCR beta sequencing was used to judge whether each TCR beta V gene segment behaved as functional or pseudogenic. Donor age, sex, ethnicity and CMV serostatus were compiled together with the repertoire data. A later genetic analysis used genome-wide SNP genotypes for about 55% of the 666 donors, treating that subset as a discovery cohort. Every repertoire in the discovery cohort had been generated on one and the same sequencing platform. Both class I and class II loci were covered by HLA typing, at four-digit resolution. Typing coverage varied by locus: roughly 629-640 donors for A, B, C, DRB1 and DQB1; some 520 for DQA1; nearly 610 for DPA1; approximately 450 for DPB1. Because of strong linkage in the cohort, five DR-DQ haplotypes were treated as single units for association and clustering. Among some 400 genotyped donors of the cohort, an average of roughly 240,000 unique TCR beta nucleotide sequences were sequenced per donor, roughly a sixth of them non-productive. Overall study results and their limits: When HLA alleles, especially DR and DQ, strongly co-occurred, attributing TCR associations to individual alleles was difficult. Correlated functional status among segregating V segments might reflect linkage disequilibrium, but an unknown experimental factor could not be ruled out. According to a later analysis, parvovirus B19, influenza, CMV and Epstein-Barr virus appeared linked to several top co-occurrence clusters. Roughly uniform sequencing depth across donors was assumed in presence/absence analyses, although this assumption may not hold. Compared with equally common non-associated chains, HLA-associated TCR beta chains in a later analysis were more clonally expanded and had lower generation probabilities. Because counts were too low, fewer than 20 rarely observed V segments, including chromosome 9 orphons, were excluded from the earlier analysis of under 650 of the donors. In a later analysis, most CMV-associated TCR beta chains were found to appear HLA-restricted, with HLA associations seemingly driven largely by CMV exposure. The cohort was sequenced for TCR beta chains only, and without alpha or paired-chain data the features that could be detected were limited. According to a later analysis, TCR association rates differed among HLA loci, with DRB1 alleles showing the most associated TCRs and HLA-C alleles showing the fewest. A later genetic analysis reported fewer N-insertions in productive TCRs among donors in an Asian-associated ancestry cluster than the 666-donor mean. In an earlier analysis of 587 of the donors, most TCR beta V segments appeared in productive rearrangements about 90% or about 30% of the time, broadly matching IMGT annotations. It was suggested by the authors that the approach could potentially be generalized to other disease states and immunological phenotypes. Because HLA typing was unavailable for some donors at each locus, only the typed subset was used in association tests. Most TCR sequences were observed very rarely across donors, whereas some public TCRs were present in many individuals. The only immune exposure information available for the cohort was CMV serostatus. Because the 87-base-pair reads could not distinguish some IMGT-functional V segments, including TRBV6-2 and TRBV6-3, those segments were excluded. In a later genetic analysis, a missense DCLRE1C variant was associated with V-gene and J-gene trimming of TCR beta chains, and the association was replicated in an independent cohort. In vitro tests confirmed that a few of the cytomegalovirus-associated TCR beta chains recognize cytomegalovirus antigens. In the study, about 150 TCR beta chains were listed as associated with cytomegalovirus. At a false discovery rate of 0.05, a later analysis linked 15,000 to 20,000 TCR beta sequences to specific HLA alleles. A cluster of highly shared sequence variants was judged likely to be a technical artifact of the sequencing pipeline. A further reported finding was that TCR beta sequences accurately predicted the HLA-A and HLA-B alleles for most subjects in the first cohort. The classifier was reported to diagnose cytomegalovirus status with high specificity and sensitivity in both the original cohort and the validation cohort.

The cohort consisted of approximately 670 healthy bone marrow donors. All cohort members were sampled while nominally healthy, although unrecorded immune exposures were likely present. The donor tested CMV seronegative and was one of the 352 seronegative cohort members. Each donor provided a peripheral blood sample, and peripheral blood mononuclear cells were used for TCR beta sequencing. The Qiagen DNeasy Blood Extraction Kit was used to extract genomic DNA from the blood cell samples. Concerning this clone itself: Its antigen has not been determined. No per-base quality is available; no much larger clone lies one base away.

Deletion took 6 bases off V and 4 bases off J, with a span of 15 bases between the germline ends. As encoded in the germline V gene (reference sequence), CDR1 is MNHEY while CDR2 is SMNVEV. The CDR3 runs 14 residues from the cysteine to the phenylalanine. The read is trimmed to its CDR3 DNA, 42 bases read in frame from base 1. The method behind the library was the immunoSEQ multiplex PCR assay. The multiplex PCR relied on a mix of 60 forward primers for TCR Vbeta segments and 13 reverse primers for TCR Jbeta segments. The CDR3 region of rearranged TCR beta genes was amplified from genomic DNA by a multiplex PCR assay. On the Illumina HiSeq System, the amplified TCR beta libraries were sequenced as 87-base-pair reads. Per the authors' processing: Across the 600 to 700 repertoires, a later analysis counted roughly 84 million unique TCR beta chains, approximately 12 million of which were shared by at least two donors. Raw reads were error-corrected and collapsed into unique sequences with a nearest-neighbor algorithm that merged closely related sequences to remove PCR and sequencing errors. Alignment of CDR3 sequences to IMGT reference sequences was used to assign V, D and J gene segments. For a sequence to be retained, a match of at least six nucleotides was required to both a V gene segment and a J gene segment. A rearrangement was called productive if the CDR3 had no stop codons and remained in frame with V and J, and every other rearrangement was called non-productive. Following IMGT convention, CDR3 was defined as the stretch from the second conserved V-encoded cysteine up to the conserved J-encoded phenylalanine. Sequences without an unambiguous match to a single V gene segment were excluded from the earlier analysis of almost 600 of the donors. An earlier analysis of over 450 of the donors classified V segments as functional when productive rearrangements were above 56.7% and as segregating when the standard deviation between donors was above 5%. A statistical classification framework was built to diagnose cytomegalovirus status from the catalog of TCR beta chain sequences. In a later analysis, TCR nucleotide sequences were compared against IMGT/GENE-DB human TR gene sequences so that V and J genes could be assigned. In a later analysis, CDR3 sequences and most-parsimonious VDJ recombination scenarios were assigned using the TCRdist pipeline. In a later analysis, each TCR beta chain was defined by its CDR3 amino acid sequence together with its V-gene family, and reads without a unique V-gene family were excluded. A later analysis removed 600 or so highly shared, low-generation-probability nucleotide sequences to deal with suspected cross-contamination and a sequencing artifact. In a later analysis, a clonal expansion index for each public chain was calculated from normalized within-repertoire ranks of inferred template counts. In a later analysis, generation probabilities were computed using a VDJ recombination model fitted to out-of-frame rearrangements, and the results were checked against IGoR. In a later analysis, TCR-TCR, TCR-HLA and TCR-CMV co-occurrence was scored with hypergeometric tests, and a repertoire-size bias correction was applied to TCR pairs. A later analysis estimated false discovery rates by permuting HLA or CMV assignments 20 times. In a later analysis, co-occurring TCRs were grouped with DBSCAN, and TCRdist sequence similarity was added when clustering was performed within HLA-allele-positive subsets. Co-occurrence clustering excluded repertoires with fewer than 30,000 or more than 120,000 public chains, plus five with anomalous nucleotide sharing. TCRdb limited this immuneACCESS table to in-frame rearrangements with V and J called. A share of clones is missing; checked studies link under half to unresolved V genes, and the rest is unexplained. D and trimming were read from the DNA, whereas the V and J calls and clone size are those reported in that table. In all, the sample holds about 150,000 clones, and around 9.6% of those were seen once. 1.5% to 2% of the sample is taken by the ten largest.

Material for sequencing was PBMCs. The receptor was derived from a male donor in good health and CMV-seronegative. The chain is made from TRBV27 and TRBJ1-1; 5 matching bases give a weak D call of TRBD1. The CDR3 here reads CASRLVGDLTEAFF. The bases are TGTGCCAGCAGGTTAGTAGGGGATCTCACTGAAGCTTTCTTT.